This is a list of T cell receptor beta chains from one sample in a study of glioma-infiltrating T cells after dendritic cell vaccination. Repertoires were generated with immunoSEQ multiplex PCR, while TCRdb's copy carries only in-frame clones and drops some. The profile shows some 73,000 clones, almost 85% of them singletons. The source was blood, collected before dendritic cell vaccination. The receptors shown here come from a human donor with glioblastoma. CDR3s include the opening cysteine and the closing phenylalanine or tryptophan. D genes are given only for firm matches. A clone size is listed for some rows: how often the clone was seen (once, few, many), or a class if it is expanded.

TRBV5-6,TRBJ2-7,TRBD1,few,TGTGCCAGCAGCTTGGTTGGACAGGGTATCTACGAGCAGTACTTC,CASSLVGQGIYEQYF
TRBV6-5,TRBJ2-1,TRBD2,once,TGTGCCAGCAACCATCCTAGCGGGGGGTACAATGAGCAGTTCTTC,CASNHPSGGYNEQFF
TRBV5-4,TRBJ2-1,TRBD2,NA,TGTGCCAGCAGCCCCGGGACTAGCGGGAGTAATGAGCAGTTCTTC,CASSPGTSGSNEQFF
TRBV6-1,TRBJ1-6,NA,NA,TGTGCCAGCAGTTTTAGCTCCTATAATTCACCCCTCCACTTT,CASSFSSYNSPLHF
TRBV5-1,TRBJ1-1,NA,NA,TGCGCCAGCAGCTTGGCCCCAGGCACTGAAGCTTTCTTT,CASSLAPGTEAFF
TRBV2,TRBJ2-1,TRBD2,NA,TGTGCCAGCAGTGACGCCATGCGGACTAGCGGGATTTTTGTATCCTACAATGAGCAGTTCTTC,CASSDAMRTSGIFVSYNEQFF
TRBV5-1,TRBJ1-5,NA,NA,TGCGCCAGCAGCCCTAGCGGGGGCGAGGGTCAGCCCCAGCATTTT,CASSPSGGEGQPQHF
TRBV7-9,TRBJ1-1,TRBD1,NA,TGTGCCAGCAGCCCCTCCGGGACAGGGATGTTCACTGAAGCTTTCTTT,CASSPSGTGMFTEAFF
TRBV5-4,TRBJ2-2,TRBD1,NA,TGTGCCAGCAGCTTTCCGGGACAGGGGAACACCGGGGAGCTGTTTTTT,CASSFPGQGNTGELFF
TRBV5-1,TRBJ2-3,TRBD1,once,TGCGCCAGCAGCTCCGACAGGGGGGAGACTAGAAAGTATTTT,CASSSDRGETRKYF
TRBV20-1,TRBJ2-1,NA,NA,TGCAGTCCACTAGAAGCCAATGAGCAGTTCTTC,CSPLEANEQFF
TRBV10-3,TRBJ2-7,TRBD1,NA,TGTGCCATCAGCTTGACAGGGACCTGGGAGCAGTACTTC,CAISLTGTWEQYF
TRBV6-5,TRBJ2-7,NA,once,TGTGCCAGCAGTTACTCGAGCTTCGACACCACGTACGAGCAGTACTTC,CASSYSSFDTTYEQYF
TRBV5-6,TRBJ2-5,NA,NA,TGTGCCAGCAGCTATCCGAGGATAGAAGAGACCCAGTACTTC,CASSYPRIEETQYF
TRBV7-9,TRBJ1-5,NA,once,TGTGCCAGCAGCTTGGAAGGGGATCAGCCCCAGCATTTT,CASSLEGDQPQHF
TRBV6-1,TRBJ1-1,NA,few,TGTGCCAGCAGTGAACCAGGGTGGTTAGGTGAAGCTTTCTTT,CASSEPGWLGEAFF
TRBV6-1,TRBJ2-5,TRBD1,NA,TGTGCCAGCAGTGTACAGGGGTATCGGCAAGAGACCCAGTACTTC,CASSVQGYRQETQYF
TRBV9,TRBJ2-3,TRBD2,NA,TGTGCCAGCAGCGTAGGTCGGGGGGGGCCGACAGATACGCAGTATTTT,CASSVGRGGPTDTQYF
TRBV5-1,TRBJ2-2,NA,NA,TGCGCCAGCGGACACCTAGGACATAACGCGAACACCGGGGAGCTGTTTTTT,CASGHLGHNANTGELFF
TRBV5-4,TRBJ1-1,NA,NA,TGTGCCAGCAGCTCCGAAGGAGGCGGCACTGAAGCTTTCTTT,CASSSEGGGTEAFF
TRBV19,TRBJ2-3,TRBD2,NA,TGTGCCAGTAGTGGTGGGGGGGGTACAGATACGCAGTATTTT,CASSGGGGTDTQYF
TRBV5-1,TRBJ2-5,TRBD1,NA,TGCGCCAGCAGCTGGGGGACAGGGGGACAAGAGACCCAGTACTTC,CASSWGTGGQETQYF
TRBV5-1,TRBJ1-5,TRBD1,NA,TGCGCCAGCAGCACCGGACAGGGTGGCCAGCCCCAGCATTTT,CASSTGQGGQPQHF
TRBV5-1,TRBJ2-1,TRBD1,NA,TGCGCCAGCAGCCGTACAGGGGGGAAGAGCGATGAGCAGTTCTTC,CASSRTGGKSDEQFF
TRBV5-4,TRBJ1-5,NA,once,TGTGCCAGCAGCTTGCGGGGAGGCAATCAGCCCCAGCATTTT,CASSLRGGNQPQHF
TRBV5-6,TRBJ1-1,NA,NA,TGTGCCAGCAGCTTCTCATTCGTTAGGGGTGAAGCTTTCTTT,CASSFSFVRGEAFF
TRBV28,TRBJ1-4,NA,few,TGTGCCAGCAGACAGGGAAAGGAAAAACTGTTTTTT,CASRQGKEKLFF
TRBV6-1,TRBJ2-3,NA,once,TGTGCCAGCAGTGCCCTCCGGGGTAGATGGGCAGATACGCAGTATTTT,CASSALRGRWADTQYF
TRBV2,TRBJ2-5,TRBD2,NA,TGTGCCAGCAGCGGACTCGGGACTAGCGGGGAAGAGACCCAGTACTTC,CASSGLGTSGEETQYF
TRBV14,TRBJ2-7,TRBD2,NA,TGTGCCAGCAGTCCAAGATTAGCGGGTCCCTCTCAGCAGTACTTC,CASSPRLAGPSQQYF
TRBV5-4,TRBJ2-5,TRBD2,NA,TGTGCCAGCAGCCCCGGACTAGCGGGGGGTCCAGAGACCCAGTACTTC,CASSPGLAGGPETQYF
TRBV19,TRBJ2-1,NA,once,TGTGCCAGTAGTATAGCCGGGTTTAACTACAATGAGCAGTTCTTC,CASSIAGFNYNEQFF
TRBV6-1,TRBJ1-1,NA,NA,TGTGCCAGCAGTCAAAAAGGACAGTCGAACACTGAAGCTTTCTTT,CASSQKGQSNTEAFF
TRBV2,TRBJ2-5,TRBD2,NA,TGTGCCAGCAGTGGGGGACTAGCGGGTGAAATGACCCAGTACTTC,CASSGGLAGEMTQYF
TRBV7-2,TRBJ2-3,NA,NA,TGTGCCAGCAGCCCAGGGGTGGAGGATACGCAGTATTTT,CASSPGVEDTQYF
TRBV19,TRBJ1-4,TRBD1,few,TGTGCCAGTAGTACTCGACAGGGATTAGATGAAAAACTGTTTTTT,CASSTRQGLDEKLFF
TRBV6-1,TRBJ1-2,NA,NA,TGTGCCAGCAGGACCACCGGGGGGGGATATGGCTACACCTTC,CASRTTGGGYGYTF
TRBV19,TRBJ1-1,NA,NA,TGTGCCAGTAGTATACAGGGTTCGAGCACTGAAGCTTTCTTT,CASSIQGSSTEAFF
TRBV5-4,TRBJ2-3,TRBD1,NA,TGTGCCCTTTCTCAGGGGGCGGGCACAGATACGCAGTATTTT,CALSQGAGTDTQYF
TRBV19,TRBJ1-2,TRBD1,NA,TGTGCCAGTAGTAGGGGACAGGGGGGAAGCTATGGCTACACCTTC,CASSRGQGGSYGYTF
TRBV19,TRBJ2-4,NA,NA,TGTGCCAGTAGTCACCCGACCGGGGGAGCCAAAAACATTCAGTACTTC,CASSHPTGGAKNIQYF
TRBV5-6,TRBJ2-3,NA,NA,TGTGCCAGCAGCTTGTTTCTGGAGGGCCCCACAGATACGCAGTATTTT,CASSLFLEGPTDTQYF
TRBV7-2,TRBJ2-5,NA,once,TGTGCCAGCAGCTTAATGCCTAGCCAAGAGACCCAGTACTTC,CASSLMPSQETQYF
TRBV11-3,TRBJ2-5,NA,NA,TGTGCCAGCAGCTCCCTTGACAAGACCCAGTACTTC,CASSSLDKTQYF
TRBV6-5,TRBJ1-2,NA,once,TGTGCCAGCAGTTACTCAGCTGGGGAGTTCTATGGCTACACCTTC,CASSYSAGEFYGYTF
TRBV5-1,TRBJ2-1,NA,NA,TGCGCCAGCAGCCGGGGGGGACAGGGACGAGTAAATGAGCAGTTCTTC,CASSRGGQGRVNEQFF
TRBV5-1,TRBJ2-1,TRBD2,NA,TGCGCCAGCAGCCCCAGCCCCCGGGGGGGCTATGAGCAGTTCTTC,CASSPSPRGGYEQFF
TRBV29-1,TRBJ2-2,NA,NA,TGCAGCGTTGGGCAGGGCCTCGGGGAGCTGTTTTTT,CSVGQGLGELFF
TRBV6-1,TRBJ1-1,NA,few,TGTGCCAGCAGTGCCCAGGGGAAGGTAAGCACTGAAGCTTTCTTT,CASSAQGKVSTEAFF
TRBV11-2,TRBJ2-1,NA,NA,TGTGCCAGCAGCTTTACTAGAATCGATGAGCAGTTCTTC,CASSFTRIDEQFF
TRBV6-6,TRBJ1-1,NA,NA,TGTGCCAGCAGCCGACAGGTCAGAACTGAAGCTTTCTTT,CASSRQVRTEAFF
TRBV5-1,TRBJ2-2,TRBD2,NA,TGCGCCAGCAGCCCGGGACTAGTCGACACCGGGGAGCTGTTTTTT,CASSPGLVDTGELFF
TRBV27,TRBJ2-2,NA,NA,TGTGCCACCGCTTGGTACCCCGGCGGGGAGCTGTTTTTT,CATAWYPGGELFF
TRBV5-1,TRBJ2-3,NA,NA,TGCGCCAGCAGCTTGACCCTGGCGGCCAGCACAGATACGCAGTATTTT,CASSLTLAASTDTQYF
TRBV5-6,TRBJ1-5,TRBD1,NA,TGTGCCAGCAGCCTCGGACAGGTTCATAGCAATCAGCCCCAGCATTTT,CASSLGQVHSNQPQHF
TRBV7-3,TRBJ2-5,NA,NA,TGTGCCAGCAGCTTAGTTGGGGCGAGGGAGACCCAGTACTTC,CASSLVGARETQYF
TRBV19,TRBJ1-3,TRBD1,few,TGTGCCAGTAGTTTACAAGGGACAGGCTCTGGAAACACCATATATTTT,CASSLQGTGSGNTIYF
TRBV10-3,TRBJ2-2,TRBD1,NA,TGTGCCATCATGAGGACAGGGAACTCCGGGGAGCTGTTTTTT,CAIMRTGNSGELFF